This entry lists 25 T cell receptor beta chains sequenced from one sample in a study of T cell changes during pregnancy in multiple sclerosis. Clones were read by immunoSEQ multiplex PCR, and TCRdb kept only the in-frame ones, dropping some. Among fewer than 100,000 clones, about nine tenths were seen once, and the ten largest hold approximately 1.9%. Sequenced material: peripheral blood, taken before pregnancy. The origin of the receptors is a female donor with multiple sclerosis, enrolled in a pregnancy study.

CDR3 in DNA: TGCGCCAGCAGTAGACAGGCGAACACTGAAGCTTTCTTT. This sequence encodes CASSRQANTEAFF. The rearrangement uses TRBV5-1 and TRBJ1-1; D perhaps matches TRBD1 (6 bases). Germline values: CDR1 SGHRS, CDR2 YFSETQ. V was pared by 5 bases and J by 1 base, with 9 bases between. This CDR3 contains 13 residues.

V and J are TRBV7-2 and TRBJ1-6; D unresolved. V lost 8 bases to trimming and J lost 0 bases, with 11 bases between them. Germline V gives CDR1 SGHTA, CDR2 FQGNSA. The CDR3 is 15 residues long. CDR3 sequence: CASASRSSYNSPLHF. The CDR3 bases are TGTGCCAGCGCTAGCCGGAGCTCCTATAATTCACCCCTCCACTTT.

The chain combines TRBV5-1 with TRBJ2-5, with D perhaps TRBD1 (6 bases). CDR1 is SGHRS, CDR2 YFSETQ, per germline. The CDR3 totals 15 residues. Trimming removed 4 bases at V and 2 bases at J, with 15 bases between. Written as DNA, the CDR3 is TGCGCCAGCAGCCTCAAACTACAGGGACAAGAGACCCAGTACTTC. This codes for CASSLKLQGQETQYF.

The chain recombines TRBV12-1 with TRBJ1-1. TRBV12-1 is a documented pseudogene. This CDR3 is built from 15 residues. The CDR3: CASSFGALEDTEAFF. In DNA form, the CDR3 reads TGTGCCAGCAGCTTTGGAGCTTTGGAGGACACTGAAGCTTTCTTT.

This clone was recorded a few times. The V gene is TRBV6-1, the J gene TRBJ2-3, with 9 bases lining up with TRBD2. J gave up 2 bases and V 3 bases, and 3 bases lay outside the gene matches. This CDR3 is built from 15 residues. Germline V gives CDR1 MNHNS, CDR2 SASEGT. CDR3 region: CASSEGGGATDTQYF. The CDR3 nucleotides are TGTGCCAGCAGTGAGGGCGGGGGGGCCACAGATACGCAGTATTTT.

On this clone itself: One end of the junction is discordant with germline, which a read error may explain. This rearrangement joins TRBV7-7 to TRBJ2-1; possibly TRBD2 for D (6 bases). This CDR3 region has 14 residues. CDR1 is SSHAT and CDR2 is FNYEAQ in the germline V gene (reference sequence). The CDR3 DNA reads TGTGCTAGCAGCGTCAACCCGGGACTCAATGAGCAGTTCTTC. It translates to CASSVNPGLNEQFF.

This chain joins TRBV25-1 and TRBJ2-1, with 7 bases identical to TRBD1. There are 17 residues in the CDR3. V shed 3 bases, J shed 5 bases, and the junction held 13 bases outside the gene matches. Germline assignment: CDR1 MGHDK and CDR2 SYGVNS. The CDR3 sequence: CASSETPGTAYNNEQFF. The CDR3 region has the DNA TGTGCCAGCAGTGAGACCCCCGGGACAGCATATAACAATGAGCAGTTCTTC.

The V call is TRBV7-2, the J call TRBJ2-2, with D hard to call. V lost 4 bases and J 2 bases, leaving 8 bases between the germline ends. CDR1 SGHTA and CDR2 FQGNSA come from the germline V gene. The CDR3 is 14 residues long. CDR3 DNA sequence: TGTGCCAGCAGCTCGCAGATAAACACCGGGGAGCTGTTTTTT. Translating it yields CASSSQINTGELFF.

The CDR3 is CASSPWGGTGDHEQFF. The DNA for the CDR3 is TGTGCCAGCTCACCATGGGGGGGGACAGGGGACCATGAGCAGTTCTTC. This chain uses TRBV18 with TRBJ2-1, with TRBD1 identical over 10 bases. This CDR3 comprises 16 residues. The V gene's germline CDR1 is KGHSH and CDR2 LQKENI. Trimming removed 2 bases from V and 8 bases from J; junction bases left unmatched: 9.

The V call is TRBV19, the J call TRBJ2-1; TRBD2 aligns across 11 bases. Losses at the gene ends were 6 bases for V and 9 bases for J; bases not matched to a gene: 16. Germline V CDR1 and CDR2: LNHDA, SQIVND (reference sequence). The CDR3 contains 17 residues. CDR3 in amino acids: CASRPLPTSGGGGEQFF. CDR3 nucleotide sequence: TGTGCCAGTAGACCGCTCCCTACTAGCGGGGGAGGAGGTGAGCAGTTCTTC.

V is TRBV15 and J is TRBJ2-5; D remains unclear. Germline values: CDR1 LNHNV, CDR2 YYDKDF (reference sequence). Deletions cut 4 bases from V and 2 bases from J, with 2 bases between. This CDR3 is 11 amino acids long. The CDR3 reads CATSTQETQYF. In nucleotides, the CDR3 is TGTGCCACCAGCACACAAGAGACCCAGTACTTC.

The CDR3 region has the DNA TGCGCCAGCAGCCTCAGCGGGACAGGGGGTGAAAAACTGTTTTTT. Protein product: CASSLSGTGGEKLFF. The chain employs TRBV4-1 and TRBJ1-4; 11 bases match TRBD1. Germline V gene sequence: CDR1 MGHRA, CDR2 YSYEKL. CDR3 size: 15 residues. The V and J ends lost 4 bases and 7 bases, in that order; junction bases with no gene match: 5.

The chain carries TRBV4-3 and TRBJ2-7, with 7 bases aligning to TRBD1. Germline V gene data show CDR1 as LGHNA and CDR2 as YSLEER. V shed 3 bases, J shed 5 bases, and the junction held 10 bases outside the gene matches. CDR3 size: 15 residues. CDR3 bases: TGCGCCAGCAGCCACGGGACAGCCCTAACCGACGAGCAGTACTTC. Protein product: CASSHGTALTDEQYF.

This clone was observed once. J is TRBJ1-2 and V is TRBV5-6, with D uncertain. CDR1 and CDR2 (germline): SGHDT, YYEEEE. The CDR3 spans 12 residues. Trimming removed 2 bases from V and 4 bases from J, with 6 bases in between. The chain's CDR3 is CASSFGVYGYTF. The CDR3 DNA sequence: TGTGCCAGCAGCTTCGGGGTCTATGGCTACACCTTC.

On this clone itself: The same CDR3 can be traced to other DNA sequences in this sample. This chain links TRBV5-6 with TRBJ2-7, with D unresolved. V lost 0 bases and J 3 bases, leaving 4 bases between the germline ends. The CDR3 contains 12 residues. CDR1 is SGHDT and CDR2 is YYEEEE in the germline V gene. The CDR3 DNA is TGTGCCAGCAGCTTGGCGAGCTACGAGCAGTACTTC. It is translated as CASSLASYEQYF.

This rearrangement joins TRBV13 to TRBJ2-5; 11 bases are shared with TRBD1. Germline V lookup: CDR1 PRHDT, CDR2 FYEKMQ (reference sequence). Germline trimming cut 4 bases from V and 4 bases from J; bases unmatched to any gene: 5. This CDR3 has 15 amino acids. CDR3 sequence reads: CASSSGTGGGETQYF. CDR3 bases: TGTGCCAGCAGCTCCGGGACAGGGGGTGGAGAGACCCAGTACTTC.

CDR3 in DNA: TGTGCCAGCAGCTTCTCCGTGGGGGCCCAAGAGACCCAGTACTTC. Residues: CASSFSVGAQETQYF. The chain combines TRBV5-6 with TRBJ2-5, with D perhaps matching TRBD1 (6 bases). This CDR3 is built from 15 residues. Germline loops: CDR1 SGHDT, CDR2 YYEEEE. Deletions cut 2 bases from V and 1 base from J, with 12 bases between.

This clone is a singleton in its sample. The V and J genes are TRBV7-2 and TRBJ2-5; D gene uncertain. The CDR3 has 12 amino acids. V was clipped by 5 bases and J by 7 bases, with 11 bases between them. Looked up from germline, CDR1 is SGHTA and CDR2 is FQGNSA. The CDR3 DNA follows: TGTGCCAGCAGCCCTAGAATGGGGACCCAGTACTTC. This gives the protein CASSPRMGTQYF.

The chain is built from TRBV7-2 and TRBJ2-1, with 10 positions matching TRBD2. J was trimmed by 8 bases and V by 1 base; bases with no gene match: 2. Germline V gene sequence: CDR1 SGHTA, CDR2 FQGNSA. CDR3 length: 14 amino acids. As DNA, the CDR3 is TGTGCCAGCAGCTTAGGGCTAGCGGGGGATGAGCAGTTCTTC. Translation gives CASSLGLAGDEQFF.

CDR3 in DNA: TGTGCCAGCAGAAGGGACAGGGCTTACCAGCCCCAGCATTTT. Its translation: CASRRDRAYQPQHF. The rearrangement links TRBV2 to TRBJ1-5; 9 bases line up with TRBD1. Unmatched junction bases numbered 7, after V lost 6 bases and J lost 7 bases. CDR3 length: 14 residues. CDR1 is SNHLY and CDR2 is FYNNEI in the germline V gene. Using reference TRBV2 and TRBJ1-5 for the parts outside the CDR3, the full variable domain is EPEVTQTPSHQVTQMGQEVILRCVPISNHLYFYWYRQILGQKVEFLVSFYNNEISEKSEIFDDQFSVERPDGSNFTLKIRSTKLEDSAMYFCASRRDRAYQPQHFGDGTRLSIL.

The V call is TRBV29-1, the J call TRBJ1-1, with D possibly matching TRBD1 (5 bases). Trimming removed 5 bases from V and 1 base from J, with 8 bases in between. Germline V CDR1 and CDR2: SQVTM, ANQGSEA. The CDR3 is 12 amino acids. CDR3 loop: CSVKGPNTEAFF. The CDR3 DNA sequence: TGCAGCGTTAAGGGGCCGAACACTGAAGCTTTCTTT.

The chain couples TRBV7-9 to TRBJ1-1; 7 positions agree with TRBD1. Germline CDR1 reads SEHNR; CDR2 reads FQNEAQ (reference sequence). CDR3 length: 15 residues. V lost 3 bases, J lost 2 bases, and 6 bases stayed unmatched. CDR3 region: CASSFKTGDNTEAFF. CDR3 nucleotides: TGTGCCAGCAGCTTTAAAACAGGGGATAACACTGAAGCTTTCTTT.

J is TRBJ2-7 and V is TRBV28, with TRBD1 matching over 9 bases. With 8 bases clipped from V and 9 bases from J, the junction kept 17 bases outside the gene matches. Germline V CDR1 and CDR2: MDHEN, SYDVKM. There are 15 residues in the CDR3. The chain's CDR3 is CASSTRGQGASGQYF. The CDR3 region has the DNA TGTGCCAGCTCGACACGGGGACAGGGTGCATCAGGGCAGTACTTC.

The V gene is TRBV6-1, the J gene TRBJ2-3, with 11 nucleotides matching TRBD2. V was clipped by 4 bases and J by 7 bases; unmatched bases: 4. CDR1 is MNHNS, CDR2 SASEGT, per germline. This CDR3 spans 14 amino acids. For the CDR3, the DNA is TGTGCCAGCAGTGGCACTAGCGGGGGATATACGCAGTATTTT. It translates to CASSGTSGGYTQYF.

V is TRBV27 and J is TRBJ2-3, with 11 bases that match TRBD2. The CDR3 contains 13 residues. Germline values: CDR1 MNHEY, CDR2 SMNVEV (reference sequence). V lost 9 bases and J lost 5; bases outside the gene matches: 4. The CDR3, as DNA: TGTGCCAGTAGCGGGGGGGCTAGAGATACGCAGTATTTT. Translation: CASSGGARDTQYF.